This entry is about one TCR beta chain. Original handling: Amplifying reference gene primers gave estimates of nucleated cell counts. Sequencing was performed with immunoSEQ multiplex PCR; in TCRdb, only in-frame clones are kept and a portion is missing. D and trimming come from the DNA, and the V and J calls and clone size come from that table. Among approximately 260,000 clones listed, 75% to 95% were seen once. The sample is drawn from a study of blood T cell repertoires in COVID-19. About the research overall: The cDNA or gDNA used as material had been derived from T cells, B-cell-depleted T cells, or PBMCs.

Trimming cost V 0 bases and J 0 bases, with 12 bases left between them. The germline CDR1 and CDR2 sequences are MGHRA and YSYEKL. The CDR3 runs 17 residues. Everyone who took part was about 18 to 90 years old, and they came from over 20 US areas. Assignment of participants to cohorts was predicated upon participant-reported clinical history. The V call is TRBV4-1, the J call TRBJ1-3; D may be TRBD1 (5 bases). The TCR sequence derives from a woman between 18 and 30 years old who had recovered from COVID-19. Sequenced sample: PBMCs or T cells enriched from blood (not recorded which). Here the CDR3 DNA reads TGCGCCAGCAGCCAAGAGGGAGGGGCGCCCTCTGGAAACACCATATATTTT. Amino acids: CASSQEGGAPSGNTIYF.